One T cell receptor beta chain is described in this entry. Its antigen is unknown. The V gene end was trimmed by 5 bases and the J gene end by 0 bases; junction bases not matched to a gene: 4. The CDR3 contains 15 residues. The germline gives CDR1 SEHNR, CDR2 FQNEAQ (reference sequence). This sample was included in a study of Ad26.COV2.S vaccination and SARS-CoV-2 variants. Study context: Donor was in the COV1001 Ad26.COV2.S trial arm. Doses of Ad26.COV2.S were injected into muscle once or twice, 56 days apart. Study results and caveats: Analyses of TCR breadth and depth may have underestimated total T cell responses. Substantial post-vaccination breadth of spike-specific CD8+ and CD4+ T cell responses was reported.

Documented treatment: some 20 received Ad26.COV2.S at low or high dose, single or two shots; a few received placebo; per-sample allocation not given. After the first vaccine or placebo injection, samples were drawn on day 63. TCRdb keeps only in-frame clones here, not all; method: immunoSEQ multiplex PCR. The sample records about 400,000 clones, approximately 91% being singletons. The TCR comes from a person aged 18 to 59 who received the Ad26.COV2.S COVID-19 vaccine or a placebo. The sample was peripheral blood, taken in a trial of Ad26.COV2.S vaccine versus placebo. The chain has TRBV7-9 and TRBJ1-1; TRBD1 aligns across 9 bases. CDR3 sequence: CASSLRTGVNTEAFF. The DNA of the CDR3 is TGTGCCAGCAGCCTCCGGACAGGGGTGAACACTGAAGCTTTCTTT.